Listed here are 21 T cell receptor beta chains from one sample, sequenced in a study of T-cell memory formation after mild COVID-19. TCRdb redid the calling of the 5' RACE reads with MiXCR, one entry per CDR3 protein. The sample includes 350,000 or so distinct CDR3 sequences, 21% of them seen just once. Sample: PBMCs or a T cell subset sorted from them (not recorded which). The receptors were gathered from an adult woman who had mild COVID-19 (a few samples of this study predate the infection). Cell type and time point are not known.

There are a few counts of this clonotype. This CDR3 is CATALMGATNWQYF. The DNA for the CDR3 is TGTGCCACCGCCCTCATGGGGGCCACAAACTGGCAGTACTTC. The chain is built from TRBV27 and TRBJ2-7; a possible D gene is TRBD1 (6 bases). This CDR3 region has 14 residues. CDR1 MNHEY and CDR2 SMNVEV come from the germline V gene (reference sequence). Trimming took 10 bases from V and 9 from J, leaving 25 bases between them.

This clonotype occurred a few times. The chain carries TRBV7-9 and TRBJ1-2; D is uncertain. Germline assignment: CDR1 SEHNR and CDR2 FQNEAQ (reference sequence). V lost 3 bases to trimming and J lost 3 bases, with 8 bases between them. CDR3 size: 13 residues. The CDR3 spells CASSLQSYYGYTF. CDR3 DNA: TGTGCCAGCAGCTTGCAGTCTTACTATGGCTACACCTTC.

This clonotype was recorded many times. The rearrangement links TRBV12-3 or TRBV12-4 to TRBJ2-3; TRBD2 agrees at 10 bases. This CDR3 has 17 amino acids. After removal of 4 bases from V and 2 bases from J, the junction contained 9 bases not matched to a gene. The CDR3 reads CASSWEAGGPYTDTQYF. The CDR3 DNA reads as TGTGCCAGCAGTTGGGAAGCGGGAGGGCCTTACACAGATACGCAGTATTTT.

This rearrangement joins TRBV10-3 to TRBJ2-5; the D is unclear. V lost 4 bases and J lost 1, with 7 bases in between. This CDR3 comprises 13 residues. Germline lookup yields CDR1 ENHRY and CDR2 SYGVKD. CDR3: CAISAGPQETQYF. CDR3 DNA sequence: TGTGCCATCAGTGCAGGTCCCCAAGAGACCCAGTACTTC.

This clonotype was found a few times. V gene TRBV4-1 combines with J gene TRBJ1-1; 8 bases are a match to TRBD1. Trimming cost V 10 bases and J 4 bases; bases outside gene matches: 11. The CDR3 spans 14 residues. Germline CDR1 and CDR2: MGHRA and YSYEKL. The CDR3 sequence: CATSQGGLGTEAFF. The CDR3 DNA follows: TGCGCCACCTCACAGGGGGGTTTGGGCACTGAAGCTTTCTTT.

The CDR3 region has the DNA TGTGCCAGCAGTGAAAAAGGGAAAGGGCTGTATGGCTACACCTTC. It specifies CASSEKGKGLYGYTF. J is TRBJ1-2 and V is TRBV25-1; D is unclear. The ends were cut back, 2 bases at V and 5 bases at J, with 15 bases in the middle. CDR1 and CDR2 (germline): MGHDK, SYGVNS. The CDR3 is made up of 15 amino acids.

The sample holds many counts of this clonotype. The chain uses TRBV27 and TRBJ1-5; TRBD1 aligns across 8 bases. With 6 bases clipped from V and 0 bases from J, the junction kept 4 bases outside the gene matches. Germline values: CDR1 MNHEY, CDR2 SMNVEV (reference sequence). The CDR3 has 15 amino acids. The CDR3 here is CASRPGQGSNQPQHF. DNA for the CDR3: TGTGCCAGCAGACCCGGACAGGGTAGCAATCAGCCCCAGCATTTT.

The J gene is TRBJ1-1, the V gene TRBV29-1, with no clear D. Trimming took off 3 bases at V and 1 base at J, with 0 bases between the two ends. This CDR3 comprises 10 residues. CDR1 and CDR2 (germline): SQVTM, ANQGSEA. The CDR3 coding sequence is TGCAGCGTTGAGAACACTGAAGCTTTCTTT. Translating it yields CSVENTEAFF.

This clonotype was found a few times. V is TRBV7-9 and J is TRBJ1-5; a possible D gene is TRBD1 (6 bases). The V gene lost 7 bases and the J gene lost 4 bases, with 11 bases spanning the gap. This CDR3 is built from 13 residues. Germline V gives CDR1 SEHNR, CDR2 FQNEAQ (reference sequence). CDR3 in amino acids: CASTTGANQPQHF. CDR3 coding DNA: TGTGCCAGCACAACGGGGGCGAATCAGCCCCAGCATTTT.

The rearrangement uses TRBV7-2 and TRBJ2-7; 8 bases are shared with TRBD1. Germline CDR1 and CDR2: SGHTA and FQGNSA. V shed 3 bases and J 6 bases; nucleotides not matched to a gene: 7. This CDR3 is built from 14 residues. The CDR3 DNA reads TGTGCCAGCAGCTTGACAGGGGATTCGGGCGAGCAGTACTTC. Translation gives CASSLTGDSGEQYF.

This clonotype was seen a single time. This sequence joins TRBV5-1 and TRBJ2-7; no clear D gene. CDR1 is SGHRS, CDR2 YFSETQ, per germline. With 0 bases removed from V and 0 bases from J, the gap between germline ends came to 16 bases. This CDR3 is 17 amino acids long. The CDR3 DNA reads as TGCGCCAGCAGCTTGGAGTTAAGCGCGTGGACCTCCTACGAGCAGTACTTC. This gives the protein CASSLELSAWTSYEQYF.

The sample holds a few counts of this clonotype. The rearrangement joins TRBV4-1 to TRBJ1-4; D is ambiguous. The V end lost 1 base, the J end lost 8 bases, and 8 bases lay between the germline ends. Germline CDR1 and CDR2: MGHRA and YSYEKL. CDR3 size: 13 residues. Here the CDR3 reads CASSQVLWEKLFF. DNA for the CDR3: TGCGCCAGCAGCCAAGTTCTTTGGGAAAAACTGTTTTTT.

This clonotype was counted many times. The V gene is TRBV24-1, the J gene TRBJ1-3, with D perhaps matching TRBD1 (5 bases). Germline V gives CDR1 KGHDR, CDR2 SFDVKD. Between the trimmed V and J ends, which lost 4 bases and 1 base, there was a span of 13 bases. The CDR3 extends over 16 amino acids. The DNA for the CDR3 is TGTGCCACCAGTGACTCCGGGACGGTTTCTGGAAACACCATATATTTT. It specifies CATSDSGTVSGNTIYF.

The sample holds a few counts of this clonotype. This chain connects TRBV7-6 to TRBJ1-1, with D tentatively TRBD1 (6 bases). Germline values: CDR1 SGHVS, CDR2 FNYEAQ. The CDR3 has 18 residues. Trimming took 1 base from V and 6 from J, leaving 24 bases between them. The CDR3 protein is CASSLGPAIQGRKAEAFF. CDR3 DNA sequence: TGTGCCAGCAGCTTAGGGCCCGCGATACAGGGCCGGAAGGCTGAAGCTTTCTTT.

This clonotype was observed once. J is TRBJ2-1 and V is TRBV9, with 7 bases lining up with TRBD2. Germline CDR1 and CDR2: SGDLS and YYNGEE. Trimming took 2 bases from V and 4 from J; bases not matched to a gene: 6. The CDR3 extends over 15 amino acids. Written as DNA, the CDR3 is TGTGCCAGCAGCGTCGGAGGGAGGGCTTACAATGAGCAGTTCTTC. Translating it yields CASSVGGRAYNEQFF.

This clonotype was seen more than once but under ten times. The V gene is TRBV4-1, the J gene TRBJ2-5; 11 bases are shared with TRBD2. The V segment lost 8 bases and the J segment 5 bases; nucleotides outside the gene matches: 7. The CDR3 sequence is 14 residues long. From germline, CDR1 is MGHRA and CDR2 YSYEKL. This chain's CDR3 is CASSLTSGDETQYF. The CDR3, as DNA: TGCGCCAGCTCCCTGACTAGCGGGGATGAGACCCAGTACTTC.

The genes are TRBV5-1 and TRBJ1-1; 9 bases are a match to TRBD1. V was clipped by 3 bases and J by 4 bases; unmatched bases: 10. The CDR3 is 16 amino acids. Germline V gene sequence: CDR1 SGHRS, CDR2 YFSETQ. The chain's CDR3 is CASSYGTGRLGTEAFF. CDR3 sequence (DNA): TGCGCCAGCAGCTATGGGACAGGGCGTTTGGGCACTGAAGCTTTCTTT.

The V call is TRBV12-3 or TRBV12-4, the J call TRBJ2-1; D may be TRBD1 (6 bases). V shed 5 bases and J shed 4 bases, with 18 bases lying between them. This CDR3 spans 16 amino acids. CDR3 in DNA: TGTGCCAGCAGTCCCCAACAGGGTCCCTCGTACAATGAGCAGTTCTTC. Its protein product is CASSPQQGPSYNEQFF.

CDR3 protein: CASSVEGGNQPQHF. As DNA, the CDR3 is TGTGCCAGCAGCGTAGAAGGGGGCAATCAGCCCCAGCATTTT. V gene TRBV9 combines with J gene TRBJ1-5; possibly TRBD1 for D (5 bases). V lost 0 bases and J 2 bases, leaving 6 bases between the germline ends. The germline CDR1 and CDR2 sequences are SGDLS and YYNGEE. The CDR3 has 14 amino acids.

This clonotype showed up just a few times. This chain uses TRBV20-1 with TRBJ2-7; D perhaps matches TRBD1 (8 bases). This CDR3 region has 13 residues. The germline V gene has CDR1 DFQATT and CDR2 SNEGSKA (reference sequence). V lost 7 bases, J lost 1 base, and 14 bases lay in between. The chain's CDR3 is CSVRGTGSYEQYF. The CDR3 DNA sequence: TGCAGTGTGCGGGGGACAGGATCCTACGAGCAGTACTTC.

In this sample, this clonotype turned up a few times. The chain couples TRBV21-1 to TRBJ2-1; the table's D call TRBD2 went unverified against the DNA. TRBV21-1 is a listed pseudogene. CDR3 length equals 17 residues. CDR3 bases: TGTGCCAGCAGTCCACTTAAACCGGGACTAGCGGACAATGAGCAGTTCTTC. It specifies CASSPLKPGLADNEQFF.